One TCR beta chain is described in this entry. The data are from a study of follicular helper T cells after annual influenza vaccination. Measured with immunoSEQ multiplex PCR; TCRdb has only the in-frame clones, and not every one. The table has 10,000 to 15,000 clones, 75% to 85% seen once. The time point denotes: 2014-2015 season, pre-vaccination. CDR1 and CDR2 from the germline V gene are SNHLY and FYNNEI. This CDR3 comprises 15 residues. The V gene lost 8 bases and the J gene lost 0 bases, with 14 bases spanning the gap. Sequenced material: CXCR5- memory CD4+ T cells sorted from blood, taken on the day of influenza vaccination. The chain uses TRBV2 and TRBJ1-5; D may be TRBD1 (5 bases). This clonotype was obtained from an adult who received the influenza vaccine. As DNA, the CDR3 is TGTGCCAGCGACAGCCTAGTATATAGCAATCAGCCCCAGCATTTT. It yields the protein CASDSLVYSNQPQHF.